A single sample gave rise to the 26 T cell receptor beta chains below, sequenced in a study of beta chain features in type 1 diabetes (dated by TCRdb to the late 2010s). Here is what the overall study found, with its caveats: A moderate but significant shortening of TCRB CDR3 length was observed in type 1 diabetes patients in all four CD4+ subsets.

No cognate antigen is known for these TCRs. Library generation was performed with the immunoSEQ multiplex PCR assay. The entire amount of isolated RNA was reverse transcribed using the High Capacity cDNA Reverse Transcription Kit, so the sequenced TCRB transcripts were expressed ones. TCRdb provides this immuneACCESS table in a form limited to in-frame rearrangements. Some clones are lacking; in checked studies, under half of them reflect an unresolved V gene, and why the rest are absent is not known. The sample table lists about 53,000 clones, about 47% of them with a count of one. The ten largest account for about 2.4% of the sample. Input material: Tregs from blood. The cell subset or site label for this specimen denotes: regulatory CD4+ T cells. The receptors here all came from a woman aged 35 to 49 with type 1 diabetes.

CDR3 loop: CAGSGTPGYTEAFF. The CDR3 bases are TGTGCAGGGTCGGGGACTCCGGGGTACACTGAAGCTTTCTTT. The J gene is TRBJ1-1, the V gene TRBV28; D is possibly TRBD1 (5 bases). CDR1 and CDR2 (germline): MDHEN, SYDVKM. This CDR3 region has 14 residues.

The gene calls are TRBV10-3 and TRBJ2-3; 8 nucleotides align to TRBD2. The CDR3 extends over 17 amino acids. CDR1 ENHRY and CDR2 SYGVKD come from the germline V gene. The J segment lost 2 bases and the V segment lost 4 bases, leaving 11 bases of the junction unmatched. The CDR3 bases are TGTGCCATCAGTGGGACCTTGGGTAGCGGGGCCACAGATACGCAGTATTTT. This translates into CAISGTLGSGATDTQYF.

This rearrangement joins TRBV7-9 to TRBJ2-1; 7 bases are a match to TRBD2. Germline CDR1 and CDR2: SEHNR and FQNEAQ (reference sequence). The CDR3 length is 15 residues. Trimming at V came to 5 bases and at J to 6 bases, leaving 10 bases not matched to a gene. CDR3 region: CASSPLGGPINEQFF. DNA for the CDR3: TGTGCCAGCAGCCCATTGGGAGGGCCAATCAATGAGCAGTTCTTC.

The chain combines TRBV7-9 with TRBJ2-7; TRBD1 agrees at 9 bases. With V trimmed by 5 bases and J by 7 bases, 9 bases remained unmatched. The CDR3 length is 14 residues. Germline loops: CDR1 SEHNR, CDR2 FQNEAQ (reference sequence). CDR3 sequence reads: CASSAGQGRWEQYF. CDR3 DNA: TGTGCCAGCAGCGCAGGACAGGGGCGGTGGGAGCAGTACTTC.

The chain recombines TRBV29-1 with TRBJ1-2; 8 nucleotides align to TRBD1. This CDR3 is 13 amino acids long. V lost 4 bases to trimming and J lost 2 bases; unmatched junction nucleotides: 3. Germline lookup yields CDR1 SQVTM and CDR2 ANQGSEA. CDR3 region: CSVGTGRNYGYTF. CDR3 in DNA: TGCAGCGTTGGGACAGGGAGAAACTATGGCTACACCTTC.

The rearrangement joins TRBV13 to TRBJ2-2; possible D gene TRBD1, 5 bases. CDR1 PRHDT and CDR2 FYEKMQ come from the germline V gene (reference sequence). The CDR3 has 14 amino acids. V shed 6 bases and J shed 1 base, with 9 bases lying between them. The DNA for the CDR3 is TGTGCCAGCAGTCGCACAGGGAACACCGGGGAGCTGTTTTTT. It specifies CASSRTGNTGELFF.

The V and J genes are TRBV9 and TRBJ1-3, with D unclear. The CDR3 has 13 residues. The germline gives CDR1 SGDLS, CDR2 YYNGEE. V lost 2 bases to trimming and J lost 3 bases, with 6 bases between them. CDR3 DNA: TGTGCCAGCAGCGTTTCACTTGGAAACACCATATATTTT. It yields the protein CASSVSLGNTIYF.

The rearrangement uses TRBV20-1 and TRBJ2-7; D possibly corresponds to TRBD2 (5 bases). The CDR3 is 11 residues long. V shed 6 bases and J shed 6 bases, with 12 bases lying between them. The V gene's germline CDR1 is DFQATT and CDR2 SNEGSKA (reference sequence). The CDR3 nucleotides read TGCAGTGCCCCTGGGCGGGTCGAGCAGTACTTC. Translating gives CSAPGRVEQYF.

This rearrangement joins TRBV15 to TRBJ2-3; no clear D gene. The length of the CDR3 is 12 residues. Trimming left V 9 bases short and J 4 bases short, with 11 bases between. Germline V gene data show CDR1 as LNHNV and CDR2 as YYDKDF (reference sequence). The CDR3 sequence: CATRGGADTQYF. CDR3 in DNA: TGTGCCACGCGTGGCGGTGCAGATACGCAGTATTTT.

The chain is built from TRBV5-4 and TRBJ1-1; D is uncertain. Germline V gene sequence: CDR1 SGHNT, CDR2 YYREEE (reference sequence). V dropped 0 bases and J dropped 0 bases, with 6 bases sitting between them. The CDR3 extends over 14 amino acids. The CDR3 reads CASSLGLMNTEAFF. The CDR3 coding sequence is TGTGCCAGCAGCTTGGGGCTGATGAACACTGAAGCTTTCTTT. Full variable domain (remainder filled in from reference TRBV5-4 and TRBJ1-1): ETGVTQSPTHLIKTRGQQVTLRCSSQSGHNTVSWYQQALGQGPQFIFQYYREEENGRGNFPPRFSGLQFPNYSSELNVNALELDDSALYLCASSLGLMNTEAFFGQGTRLTVV.

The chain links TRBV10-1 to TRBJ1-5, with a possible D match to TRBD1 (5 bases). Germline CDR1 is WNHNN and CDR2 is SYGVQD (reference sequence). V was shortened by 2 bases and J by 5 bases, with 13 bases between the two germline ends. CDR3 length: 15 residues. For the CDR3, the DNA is TGCGCCAGCAGTGAGCCTGTCAGGGTGGATCAGCCCCAGCATTTT. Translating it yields CASSEPVRVDQPQHF.

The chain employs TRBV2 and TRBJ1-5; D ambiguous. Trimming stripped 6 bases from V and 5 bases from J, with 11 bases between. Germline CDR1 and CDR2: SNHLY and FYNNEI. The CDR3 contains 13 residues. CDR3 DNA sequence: TGTGCCAGCAGGCGGTCAGAGGATCAGCCCCAGCATTTT. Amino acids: CASRRSEDQPQHF.

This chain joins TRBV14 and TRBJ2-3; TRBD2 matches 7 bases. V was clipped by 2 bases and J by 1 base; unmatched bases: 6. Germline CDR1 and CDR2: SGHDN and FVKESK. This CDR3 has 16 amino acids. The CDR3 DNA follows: TGTGCCAGCAGCCAAATCGGCGGGGGACGCACAGATACGCAGTATTTT. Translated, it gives CASSQIGGGRTDTQYF.

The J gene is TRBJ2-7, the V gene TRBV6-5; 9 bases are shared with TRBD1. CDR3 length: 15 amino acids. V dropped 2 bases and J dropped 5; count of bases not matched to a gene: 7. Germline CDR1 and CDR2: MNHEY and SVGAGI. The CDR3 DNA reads TGTGCCAGCAGTTACCGGGGACAGGGCAAAGACGAGCAGTACTTC. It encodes CASSYRGQGKDEQYF.

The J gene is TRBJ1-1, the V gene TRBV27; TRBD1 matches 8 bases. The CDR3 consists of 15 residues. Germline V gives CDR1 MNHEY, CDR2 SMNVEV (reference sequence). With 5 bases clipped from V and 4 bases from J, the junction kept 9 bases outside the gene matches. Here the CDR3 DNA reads TGTGCCAGCAGTCCGCAGGGGGCTAGGGCCACTGAAGCTTTCTTT. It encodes CASSPQGARATEAFF.

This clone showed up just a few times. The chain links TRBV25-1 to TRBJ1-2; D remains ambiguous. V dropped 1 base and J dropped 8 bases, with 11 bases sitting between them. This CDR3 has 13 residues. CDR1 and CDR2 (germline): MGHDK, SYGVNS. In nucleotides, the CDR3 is TGTGCCAGCAGTGAATTAGAGTTCTCCGGCTACACCTTC. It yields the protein CASSELEFSGYTF.

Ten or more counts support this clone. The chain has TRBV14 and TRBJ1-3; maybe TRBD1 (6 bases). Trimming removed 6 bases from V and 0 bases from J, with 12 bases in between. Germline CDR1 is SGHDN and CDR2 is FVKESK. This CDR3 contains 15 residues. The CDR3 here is CASRMTGLSGNTIYF. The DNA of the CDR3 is TGTGCCAGCAGGATGACAGGTCTCTCTGGAAACACCATATATTTT.

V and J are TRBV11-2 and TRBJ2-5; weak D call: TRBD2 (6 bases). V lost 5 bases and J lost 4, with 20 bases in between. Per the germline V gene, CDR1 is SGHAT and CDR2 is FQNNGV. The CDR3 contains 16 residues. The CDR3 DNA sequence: TGTGCCAGCAGCCCAGGAGGGTCCCCCGGGGGAGAGACCCAGTACTTC. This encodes CASSPGGSPGGETQYF.

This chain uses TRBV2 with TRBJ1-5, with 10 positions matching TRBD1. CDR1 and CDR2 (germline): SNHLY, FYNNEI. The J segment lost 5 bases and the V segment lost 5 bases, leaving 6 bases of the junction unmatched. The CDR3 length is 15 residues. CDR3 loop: CASSYGQGVDQPQHF. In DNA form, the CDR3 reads TGTGCCAGCAGTTACGGACAGGGGGTGGATCAGCCCCAGCATTTT.

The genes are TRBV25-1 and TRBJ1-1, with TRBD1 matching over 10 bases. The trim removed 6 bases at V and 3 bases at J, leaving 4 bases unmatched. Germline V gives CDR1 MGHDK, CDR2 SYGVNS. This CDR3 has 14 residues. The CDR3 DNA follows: TGTGCCAGCAGGGACGGGACAGGGGACACTGAAGCTTTCTTT. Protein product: CASRDGTGDTEAFF.

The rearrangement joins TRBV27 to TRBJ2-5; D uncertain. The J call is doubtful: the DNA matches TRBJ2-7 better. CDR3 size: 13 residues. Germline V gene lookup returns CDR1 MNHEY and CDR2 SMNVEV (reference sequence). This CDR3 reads CASSPLFRYEQYF. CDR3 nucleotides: TGTGCCAGCAGTCCGTTATTTCGCTACGAGCAGTACTTC.

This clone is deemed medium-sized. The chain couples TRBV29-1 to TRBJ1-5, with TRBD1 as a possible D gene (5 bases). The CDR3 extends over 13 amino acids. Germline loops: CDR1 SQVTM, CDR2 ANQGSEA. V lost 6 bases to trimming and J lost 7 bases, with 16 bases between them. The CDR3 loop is CSVGDDSDQPQHF. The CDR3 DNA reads TGCAGCGTAGGCGACGACAGTGACCAGCCCCAGCATTTT.

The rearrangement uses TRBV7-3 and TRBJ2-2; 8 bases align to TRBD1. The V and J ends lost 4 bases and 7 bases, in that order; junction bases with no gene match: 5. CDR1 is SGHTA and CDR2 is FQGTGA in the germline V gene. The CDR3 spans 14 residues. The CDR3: CASSYGQGLGELFF. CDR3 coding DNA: TGTGCCAGCAGCTATGGACAGGGACTCGGGGAGCTGTTTTTT.

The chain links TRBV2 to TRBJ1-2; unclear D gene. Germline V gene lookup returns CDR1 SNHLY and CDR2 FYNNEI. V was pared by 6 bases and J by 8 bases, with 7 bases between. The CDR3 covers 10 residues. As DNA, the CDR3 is TGTGCCAGCAGCCTACCCGGCTACACCTTC. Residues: CASSLPGYTF.

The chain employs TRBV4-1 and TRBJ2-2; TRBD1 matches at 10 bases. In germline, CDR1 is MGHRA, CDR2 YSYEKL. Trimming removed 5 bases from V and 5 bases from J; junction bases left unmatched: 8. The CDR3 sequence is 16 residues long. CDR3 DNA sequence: TGCGCCAGCAGCTCCCGACAGGGGGCCTGGACCGGGGAGCTGTTTTTT. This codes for CASSSRQGAWTGELFF.

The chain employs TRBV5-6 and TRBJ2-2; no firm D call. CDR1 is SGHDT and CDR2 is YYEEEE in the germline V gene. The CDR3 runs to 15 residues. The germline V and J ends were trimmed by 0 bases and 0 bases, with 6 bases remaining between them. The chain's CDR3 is CASSLGRSNTGELFF. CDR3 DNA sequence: TGTGCCAGCAGCTTGGGTAGATCGAACACCGGGGAGCTGTTTTTT.